Listed here are 22 T cell receptor beta chains from one sample, sequenced in a study of technical replicates of blood from a few donors. Generated by immunoSEQ multiplex PCR, the TCRdb table keeps only in-frame clones and is missing some. Of roughly 72,000 clones listed, about 96% are singletons. The sequencing sample was made of T cells isolated from PBMCs. These receptor sequences come from a human donor in good health.

The chain employs TRBV7-3 and TRBJ2-1, with TRBD2 identical over 12 bases. CDR3 size: 17 residues. The germline V gene encodes CDR1 SGHTA and CDR2 FQGTGA. V lost 5 bases to trimming and J lost 4 bases; unmatched junction nucleotides: 9. DNA of the CDR3: TGTGCCAGCAGCGCACAGACTAGCGGGAGTAGTTACAATGAGCAGTTCTTC. Protein: CASSAQTSGSSYNEQFF.

The chain carries TRBV5-1 and TRBJ2-5; 8 bases agree with TRBD1. CDR1 and CDR2 (germline): SGHRS, YFSETQ. There are 14 residues in the CDR3. Unmatched junction bases numbered 5, after V lost 2 bases and J lost 5 bases. Here the CDR3 reads CASSFDTGGETQYF. The CDR3 coding sequence is TGCGCCAGCAGCTTCGATACAGGGGGGGAGACCCAGTACTTC.

The rearrangement joins TRBV28 to TRBJ1-2, with TRBD1 matching 11 bases. CDR3 length: 20 amino acids. The germline V gene has CDR1 MDHEN and CDR2 SYDVKM. V dropped 4 bases and J dropped 5; count of bases not matched to a gene: 21. The chain's CDR3 is CASSSLLDLPGTGGGYGYTF. As DNA, the CDR3 is TGTGCCAGCAGTTCGCTCCTGGACCTCCCCGGGACAGGGGGGGGATATGGCTACACCTTC.

The chain carries TRBV2 and TRBJ2-3, with 8 bases fitting TRBD1. The ends lost 6 bases at V and 2 bases at J; junction bases unmatched: 7. The CDR3 totals 15 residues. CDR1 is SNHLY and CDR2 is FYNNEI in the germline V gene. CDR3 bases: TGTGCCAGCAGCACGCTCAGGGGGCCCACAGATACGCAGTATTTT. The encoded protein is CASSTLRGPTDTQYF.

The chain is built from TRBV13 and TRBJ2-2, with a possible D match to TRBD1 (5 bases). Per the germline V gene, CDR1 is PRHDT and CDR2 is FYEKMQ (reference sequence). The germline V and J ends were trimmed by 8 bases and 4 bases, with 8 bases remaining between them. The CDR3 has 12 residues. The DNA for the CDR3 is TGTGCCAGCTCGACAGTCACCGGGGAGCTGTTTTTT. Encoded protein: CASSTVTGELFF.

The V gene is TRBV27, the J gene TRBJ2-7, with D possibly being TRBD2 (5 bases). Looked up from germline, CDR1 is MNHEY and CDR2 is SMNVEV (reference sequence). The V and J ends lost 3 bases and 3 bases respectively, with 9 bases between them. This CDR3 has 13 residues. This chain's CDR3 is CASSFFAGYEQYF. The DNA of the CDR3 is TGTGCCAGCAGTTTCTTCGCGGGCTACGAGCAGTACTTC.

V is TRBV2 and J is TRBJ2-7; D gene uncertain. In germline, CDR1 is SNHLY, CDR2 FYNNEI. V lost 5 bases, J lost 3 bases, and 8 bases lay in between. CDR3 size: 12 residues. CDR3 DNA: TGTGCCAGCAGTATTTCAGGCTACGAGCAGTACTTC. Translation: CASSISGYEQYF.

The chain employs TRBV6-1 and TRBJ2-7, with 7 bases aligning to TRBD1. Unmatched junction bases numbered 6, after V lost 5 bases and J lost 2 bases. The CDR3 length is 14 residues. Germline V gene sequence: CDR1 MNHNS, CDR2 SASEGT. In DNA form, the CDR3 reads TGTGCCAGCAGTAACCACAGGGGAACCTACGAGCAGTACTTC. Its protein is CASSNHRGTYEQYF.

The gene calls are TRBV7-8 and TRBJ2-7; 11 bases align to TRBD2. Trimming removed 6 bases from V and 5 bases from J; junction bases left unmatched: 12. The CDR3 sequence is 16 residues long. Germline V lookup: CDR1 SGHVS, CDR2 FQNEAQ. CDR3: CASSSISGRAVHEQYF. The CDR3 coding sequence is TGTGCCAGCAGTTCGATTAGCGGGAGGGCCGTTCACGAGCAGTACTTC.

The chain is built from TRBV9 and TRBJ2-1, with D unclear. The CDR3 runs to 14 residues. In germline, CDR1 is SGDLS, CDR2 YYNGEE. Deletions cut 4 bases from V and 6 bases from J, with 14 bases between. The CDR3 region has the DNA TGTGCCAGCAGCCCGTTTTGGCATTTCAATGAGCAGTTCTTC. Encoded protein: CASSPFWHFNEQFF.

V and J are TRBV7-6 and TRBJ2-3, with TRBD2 matching 7 bases. Germline V gene data show CDR1 as SGHVS and CDR2 as FNYEAQ. This CDR3 contains 15 residues. J lost 0 bases, V lost 3 bases, and 3 bases had no gene match. DNA of the CDR3: TGTGCCAGCAGCTTGAGCGGGGTTAGCACAGATACGCAGTATTTT. It yields the protein CASSLSGVSTDTQYF.

V and J are TRBV9 and TRBJ1-3; possible D gene TRBD1, 6 bases. CDR1 and CDR2 from the germline V gene are SGDLS and YYNGEE. CDR3 length: 14 amino acids. V dropped 0 bases and J dropped 8 bases, with 12 bases sitting between them. The CDR3 nucleotides read TGTGCCAGCAGCGTAGATGGGGGCCGGGACACCATATATTTT. Translated: CASSVDGGRDTIYF. Variable domain in full (rest from reference TRBV9 and TRBJ1-3): DSGVTQTPKHLITATGQRVTLRCSPRSGDLSVYWYQQSLDQGLQFLIQYYNGEERAKGNILERFSAQQFPDLHSELNLSSLELGDSALYFCASSVDGGRDTIYFGEGSWLTVV.

V and J are TRBV4-2 and TRBJ1-2, with D perhaps TRBD1 (6 bases). The CDR3 extends over 16 amino acids. The germline V gene encodes CDR1 LGHNA and CDR2 YNFKEQ. The V and J ends lost 1 base and 2 bases respectively, with 14 bases between them. The CDR3 DNA sequence: TGTGCCAGCAGCCAAGTACAAGGGGGATCAAACTATGGCTACACCTTC. This translates into CASSQVQGGSNYGYTF.

This clone was seen only a few times. V and J are TRBV28 and TRBJ1-1; no clear D gene. The CDR3 sequence is 13 residues long. V lost 8 bases, J lost 8 bases, and 18 bases lay in between. Per germline, CDR1 MDHEN and CDR2 SYDVKM. CDR3 DNA: TGTGCCAGCTCTACTCAGTGGAGCATAGAAGCTTTCTTT. Encoded protein: CASSTQWSIEAFF.

Points on this clone: The sample holds other DNA sequences that translate to the same CDR3. This chain's CDR3 is CASRSSYEQYF. As DNA, the CDR3 is TGTGCCAGCAGGTCTTCCTACGAGCAGTACTTC. The rearrangement uses TRBV6-1 and TRBJ2-7; D gene uncertain. This CDR3 comprises 11 residues. V lost 6 bases and J lost 1, with 4 bases in between. The germline V gene has CDR1 MNHNS and CDR2 SASEGT.

V gene TRBV10-1 combines with J gene TRBJ2-1; D possibly corresponds to TRBD1 (5 bases). From germline, CDR1 is WNHNN and CDR2 SYGVQD (reference sequence). The CDR3 totals 13 residues. The V gene lost 4 bases and the J gene lost 4 bases, with 8 bases spanning the gap. CDR3 DNA: TGCGCCAGCAGTGTGGGGCTATACAATGAGCAGTTCTTC. Translation gives CASSVGLYNEQFF.

The chain joins TRBV10-3 to TRBJ1-5, with a weak D call TRBD1 (5 bases). Germline V gives CDR1 ENHRY, CDR2 SYGVKD. The V gene lost 2 bases and the J gene lost 5 bases, with 7 bases spanning the gap. The CDR3 runs 13 residues. CDR3 amino acids: CAISEGADQPQHF. Written as DNA, the CDR3 is TGTGCCATCAGTGAGGGGGCTGATCAGCCCCAGCATTTT.

This clone has just one count. V and J are TRBV11-3 and TRBJ2-5, with D hard to call. The germline V and J ends were trimmed by 5 bases and 2 bases, with 9 bases remaining between them. Germline CDR1 reads SGHNT; CDR2 reads YENEEA. The CDR3 extends over 13 amino acids. This CDR3 reads CASSRSAQETQYF. Written as DNA, the CDR3 is TGTGCCAGCAGCCGAAGCGCTCAAGAGACCCAGTACTTC.

This chain joins TRBV2 and TRBJ1-5; D gene unclear. This CDR3 is 14 amino acids long. V was clipped by 4 bases and J by 1 base, with 8 bases between them. Germline V gives CDR1 SNHLY, CDR2 FYNNEI. CDR3 loop: CASSGGLSNQPQHF. The CDR3, as DNA: TGTGCCAGCAGTGGTGGCCTGAGCAATCAGCCCCAGCATTTT.

The chain is built from TRBV4-2 and TRBJ2-1; D is unclear. This CDR3 comprises 13 residues. Germline V lookup: CDR1 LGHNA, CDR2 YNFKEQ. The germline V and J ends were trimmed by 0 bases and 4 bases, with 4 bases remaining between them. The CDR3 coding sequence is TGTGCCAGCAGCCAAGAACTATACAATGAGCAGTTCTTC. Translating gives CASSQELYNEQFF.

The gene calls are TRBV5-1 and TRBJ1-1; D gene unclear. This CDR3 region has 15 residues. The germline gives CDR1 SGHRS, CDR2 YFSETQ. V was shortened by 0 bases and J by 1 base, with 10 bases between the two germline ends. The CDR3 loop is CASSLDAGPNTEAFF. The CDR3 DNA follows: TGCGCCAGCAGCTTGGACGCAGGCCCGAACACTGAAGCTTTCTTT. Together with reference TRBV5-1 and TRBJ1-1, the CDR3 gives the full variable domain: KAGVTQTPRYLIKTRGQQVTLSCSPISGHRSVSWYQQTPGQGLQFLFEYFSETQRNKGNFPGRFSGRQFSNSRSEMNVSTLELGDSALYLCASSLDAGPNTEAFFGQGTRLTVV.

The chain uses TRBV9 and TRBJ1-2; 8 positions match TRBD1. The CDR3 totals 14 residues. The V gene's germline CDR1 is SGDLS and CDR2 YYNGEE. V gave up 2 bases and J gave up 8 bases; unmatched junction bases: 8. The CDR3 DNA reads as TGTGCCAGCAGCGTTTCCAGGGGGCAGGGAGGCTACACCTTC. Amino acid sequence: CASSVSRGQGGYTF. Full variable domain (outside the CDR3, taken from reference TRBV9 and TRBJ1-2): DSGVTQTPKHLITATGQRVTLRCSPRSGDLSVYWYQQSLDQGLQFLIQYYNGEERAKGNILERFSAQQFPDLHSELNLSSLELGDSALYFCASSVSRGQGGYTFGSGTRLTVV.